This is a list of T cell receptor beta chains from one sample in a study of T cell responses to AZD1222 COVID-19 vaccine. Some clones are missing from TCRdb's copy, which holds only in-frame ones; the method was immunoSEQ multiplex PCR. The sample includes roughly 26,000 clones, approximately 85% of them seen just once. The source material was peripheral blood, sampled 28 days after the second AZD1222 dose. These receptors originate from an adult who received the AZD1222 COVID-19 vaccine. CDR3s include the opening cysteine and the closing phenylalanine or tryptophan. A D gene is named only where the DNA matches it firmly. The size entry is marked missing in some rows and otherwise reads once, few, many or a size class.

v_call,clone_size,j_call,d_call,cdr3_aa,cdr3_nt
TRBV10-1,NA,TRBJ2-7,NA,CASNEIRRGTGTSYEQYF,TGCGCCAGCAATGAGATAAGACGGGGAACAGGGACTTCCTACGAGCAGTACTTC
TRBV19,NA,TRBJ2-7,NA,CASSSTASSYEQYF,TGTGCCAGTAGTAGCACAGCAAGCTCCTACGAGCAGTACTTC
TRBV7-8,NA,TRBJ2-2,TRBD1,CASSLPGQGNTGELFF,TGTGCCAGCAGCTTGCCGGGACAGGGTAACACCGGGGAGCTGTTTTTT
TRBV11-2,NA,TRBJ2-2,NA,CASSLVSTGELFF,TGTGCCAGCAGCTTAGTGTCCACCGGGGAGCTGTTTTTT
TRBV18,NA,TRBJ2-4,TRBD1,CASSLGQGGNIQYF,TGTGCCAGCTCTCTGGGACAGGGGGGAAACATTCAGTACTTC
TRBV4-2,NA,TRBJ1-1,TRBD1,CASSQPGQGSQMNTEAFF,TGTGCCAGCAGCCAACCGGGACAGGGGTCCCAAATGAACACTGAAGCTTTCTTT
TRBV4-3,NA,TRBJ2-5,TRBD2,CASSQGLAGFQETQYF,TGCGCCAGCAGCCAGGGACTAGCGGGGTTCCAAGAGACCCAGTACTTC
TRBV6-5,NA,TRBJ1-1,TRBD1,CASSSGEGALNTEAFF,TGTGCCAGCAGTTCCGGGGAGGGGGCTCTGAACACTGAAGCTTTCTTT
TRBV6-5,NA,TRBJ1-2,TRBD1,CASSKTGQTNYGYTF,TGTGCCAGCAGCAAGACGGGACAGACTAACTATGGCTACACCTTC
TRBV4-3,NA,TRBJ1-2,NA,CASSQDSLYGYTF,TGCGCCAGCAGCCAAGATTCCCTCTATGGCTACACCTTC
TRBV18,NA,TRBJ2-4,NA,CASSPDREAEYF,TGTGCCAGCTCACCCGACAGGGAGGCTGAGTACTTC
TRBV7-2,NA,TRBJ2-7,NA,CASKGDWASAGQYF,TGTGCCAGCAAGGGGGACTGGGCTAGCGCGGGGCAGTACTTC
TRBV6-1,NA,TRBJ1-6,NA,CASSEVPTGVSNSPLHF,TGTGCCAGCAGTGAAGTTCCGACAGGAGTCTCTAATTCACCCCTCCACTTT
TRBV12-3/TRBV12-4,once,TRBJ2-1,NA,CASSRTRYNEQFF,TGTGCCAGCAGTAGAACTAGGTACAATGAGCAGTTCTTC
TRBV5-4,NA,TRBJ2-2,NA,CASSSAGLDTGELFF,TGTGCCAGCAGCAGTGCAGGGCTGGACACCGGGGAGCTGTTTTTT
TRBV7-9,NA,TRBJ2-2,NA,CASTQRARTGELFF,TGTGCCAGCACCCAGAGGGCGCGAACCGGGGAGCTGTTTTTT